The 22 T cell receptor beta chains presented below share a single source sample, sequenced in a study of cytotoxic CD8 clonotypes in ibrutinib-treated CLL. Some clones are missing from TCRdb's copy, which holds only in-frame ones; the method was immunoSEQ multiplex PCR. The table lists nearly 85,000 clones, roughly 83% of them singletons. The sample in question was PBMCs, obtained after 12 months of ibrutinib treatment. Receptors originate from a human donor with chronic lymphocytic leukemia.

This clone appeared a few times. The rearrangement links TRBV5-1 to TRBJ1-6; D may be TRBD1 (6 bases). Trimming cost V 0 bases and J 7 bases, with 8 bases left between them. The CDR3 contains 14 residues. Germline V gene data show CDR1 as SGHRS and CDR2 as YFSETQ. This CDR3 is CASSLGQANSPLHF. In nucleotides, the CDR3 is TGCGCCAGCAGCTTGGGACAGGCGAATTCACCCCTCCACTTT.

J is TRBJ2-7 and V is TRBV6-5, with 10 bases lining up with TRBD1. With 4 bases clipped from V and 5 bases from J, the junction kept 8 bases outside the gene matches. This CDR3 is 15 amino acids long. Germline CDR1 reads MNHEY; CDR2 reads SVGAGI. The CDR3 here is CASSSPGGTGDEQYF. CDR3 DNA sequence: TGTGCCAGCAGTTCGCCTGGCGGGACAGGGGACGAGCAGTACTTC.

This clone was counted a few times. The J gene is TRBJ1-4, the V gene TRBV6-7; 7 nucleotides line up with TRBD1. TRBV6-7 is placed among ORFs of uncertain function. Losses at the gene ends were 6 bases for V and 5 bases for J; bases not matched to a gene: 6. The CDR3 runs 14 residues. The CDR3 loop reads CASSPGQPNEKLFF. The CDR3 bases are TGTGCCAGCAGCCCGGGACAGCCGAATGAAAAACTGTTTTTT.

This clone has just a few counts. The rearrangement links TRBV7-9 to TRBJ1-6; D is perhaps TRBD1 (5 bases). The CDR3 loop spans 13 amino acids. CDR1 is SEHNR and CDR2 is FQNEAQ in the germline V gene (reference sequence). The V end lost 5 bases, the J end lost 8 bases, and 10 bases lay between the germline ends. In nucleotides, the CDR3 is TGTGCCAGCAGCCAGGGTTTGCATTCACCCCTCCACTTT. Amino acids: CASSQGLHSPLHF.

The genes are TRBV6-5 and TRBJ2-2; 11 bases are shared with TRBD2. The junction had 8 bases not matched to a gene; V was cut back by 10 bases and J by 7 bases. Germline CDR1 is MNHEY and CDR2 is SVGAGI. The CDR3 loop spans 14 amino acids. Written as DNA, the CDR3 is TGTGCCACCCTAGCGGGGGGATTTGGCGGGGAGCTGTTTTTT. This gives the protein CATLAGGFGGELFF.

This clone was picked up one time. The chain couples TRBV9 to TRBJ1-1; D not certain. V lost 0 bases, J lost 1 base, and 4 bases lay in between. The CDR3 is 13 amino acids. The V gene's germline CDR1 is SGDLS and CDR2 YYNGEE. Written as DNA, the CDR3 is TGTGCCAGCAGCGTAGAGCAGAACACTGAAGCTTTCTTT. Protein sequence: CASSVEQNTEAFF. The full variable domain, its missing parts supplied by reference TRBV9 and TRBJ1-1, is DSGVTQTPKHLITATGQRVTLRCSPRSGDLSVYWYQQSLDQGLQFLIQYYNGEERAKGNILERFSAQQFPDLHSELNLSSLELGDSALYFCASSVEQNTEAFFGQGTRLTVV.

The J gene is TRBJ2-3, the V gene TRBV28, with D hard to call. V lost 6 bases and J lost 6, with 10 bases in between. The CDR3 has 12 amino acids. Germline loops: CDR1 MDHEN, CDR2 SYDVKM. CDR3 nucleotides: TGTGCCAGCAGGCACTTTCGTGATACGCAGTATTTT. Encoded protein: CASRHFRDTQYF.

This clone was detected once. The genes are TRBV11-2 and TRBJ1-2; perhaps TRBD1 as D (6 bases). V was cut by 0 bases and J by 2 bases, with 10 bases left in between. CDR3 length: 15 amino acids. Per the germline V gene, CDR1 is SGHAT and CDR2 is FQNNGV. This CDR3 reads CASSLDRGSNYGYTF. CDR3 nucleotide sequence: TGTGCCAGCAGCTTAGATAGGGGGTCCAACTATGGCTACACCTTC.

J is TRBJ1-1 and V is TRBV10-3; a weak D match, TRBD1 (6 bases). The CDR3 covers 13 residues. The germline V gene encodes CDR1 ENHRY and CDR2 SYGVKD. The V gene lost 8 bases and the J gene lost 2 bases, with 12 bases spanning the gap. CDR3: CAIATGGNTEAFF. The CDR3 DNA follows: TGTGCCATCGCGACAGGCGGAAACACTGAAGCTTTCTTT.

CDR3 DNA sequence: TGCGCCAGCAGCCGGGGGGGGAGGGCTGTAGAGACCCAGTACTTC. Its translation: CASSRGGRAVETQYF. The rearrangement links TRBV4-1 to TRBJ2-5; 7 bases match TRBD2. V dropped 4 bases and J dropped 4; count of bases not matched to a gene: 9. CDR1 is MGHRA and CDR2 is YSYEKL in the germline V gene. CDR3 length: 15 residues.

J is TRBJ2-7 and V is TRBV11-3; D remains ambiguous. Germline CDR1 and CDR2: SGHNT and YENEEA. This CDR3 is 12 amino acids long. Trimming left V 1 base short and J 7 bases short, with 8 bases between. CDR3 in DNA: TGTGCCAGCAGCTTAGGGCCTCGGGAGCAGTACTTC. Translation: CASSLGPREQYF.

The sample holds one count of this clone. V usage is TRBV6-5 and J usage is TRBJ1-6; perhaps TRBD1 as D (5 bases). CDR3 size: 14 residues. CDR1 and CDR2 from the germline V gene are MNHEY and SVGAGI. V was cut by 10 bases and J by 4 bases, with 14 bases left in between. CDR3 DNA: TGTGCCACCTACCCCGGGACTTATAATTCACCCCTCCACTTT. This encodes CATYPGTYNSPLHF.

The chain links TRBV7-2 to TRBJ2-7; D possibly corresponds to TRBD2 (6 bases). Germline-derived CDR1 and CDR2 are SGHTA and FQGNSA. Trimming left V 5 bases short and J 2 bases short, with 13 bases between. The CDR3 length is 14 residues. CDR3 region: CASSPGAGPYEQYF. In DNA, the CDR3 is TGTGCCAGCAGCCCCGGCGCGGGACCCTACGAGCAGTACTTC.

The genes are TRBV9 and TRBJ2-7, with TRBD2 matching 10 bases. The germline V gene encodes CDR1 SGDLS and CDR2 YYNGEE. This CDR3 has 15 residues. V lost 4 bases and J lost 3; bases outside the gene matches: 7. The CDR3 nucleotides read TGTGCCAGCAGCCCCCACGGACTAGCGGACTACGAGCAGTACTTC. It encodes CASSPHGLADYEQYF.

The chain links TRBV7-8 to TRBJ1-1; D gene unclear. The V end lost 1 base, the J end lost 0 bases, and 6 bases lay between the germline ends. The CDR3 consists of 14 residues. Germline V gives CDR1 SGHVS, CDR2 FQNEAQ. CDR3: CASSLGLVNTEAFF. The CDR3 coding sequence is TGTGCCAGCAGCTTAGGCCTGGTGAACACTGAAGCTTTCTTT.

This clone was observed once. The chain couples TRBV7-2 to TRBJ2-7, with D perhaps matching TRBD1 or TRBD2 (7 bases each). The germline CDR1 and CDR2 sequences are SGHTA and FQGNSA. The CDR3 covers 19 residues. The ends were cut back, 1 base at V and 6 bases at J, with 28 bases in the middle. CDR3 amino acids: CASSLVGGPLQGGGAEQYF. Here the CDR3 DNA reads TGTGCCAGCAGCTTAGTCGGTGGGCCCCTCCAGGGGGGGGGCGCCGAGCAGTACTTC. Drawing the rest from reference TRBV7-2 and TRBJ2-7, the complete variable domain is GAGVSQSPSNKVTEKGKDVELRCDPISGHTALYWYRQSLGQGLEFLIYFQGNSAPDKSGLPSDRFSAERTGGSVSTLTIQRTQQEDSAVYLCASSLVGGPLQGGGAEQYFGPGTRLTVT.

This chain links TRBV5-6 with TRBJ2-7, with TRBD1 matching over 10 bases. V shed 4 bases, J shed 6 bases, and the junction held 7 bases outside the gene matches. The germline CDR1 and CDR2 sequences are SGHDT and YYEEEE. The CDR3 is 14 residues long. The CDR3 sequence is CASSAGTGEAEQYF. In DNA, the CDR3 is TGTGCCAGCAGCGCCGGGACAGGGGAGGCCGAGCAGTACTTC.

This clone was detected only a few times. CDR3 sequence reads: CASNPWGSYEQYF. The CDR3 bases are TGTGCCAGCAACCCCTGGGGCTCCTACGAGCAGTACTTC. The chain recombines TRBV2 with TRBJ2-7; no clear D. Trimming cost V 7 bases and J 0 bases, with 10 bases left between them. Germline V gives CDR1 SNHLY, CDR2 FYNNEI. The CDR3 covers 13 residues.

This chain links TRBV18 with TRBJ1-1; D gene ambiguous. Looked up from germline, CDR1 is KGHSH and CDR2 is LQKENI. The V gene lost 2 bases and the J gene lost 10 bases, with 17 bases spanning the gap. The CDR3 length is 14 residues. CDR3 sequence reads: CASSPGPDGRGAFF. In DNA, the CDR3 is TGTGCCAGCTCACCAGGCCCAGACGGTCGGGGAGCTTTCTTT.

The chain uses TRBV4-2 and TRBJ2-2, with a possible D match to TRBD1 (6 bases). The CDR3 has 12 amino acids. Germline V gene data show CDR1 as LGHNA and CDR2 as YNFKEQ. The ends were cut back, 4 bases at V and 6 bases at J, with 6 bases in the middle. The CDR3, as DNA: TGTGCCAGCAGCCCAGGGGCCGGGGAGCTGTTTTTT. It specifies CASSPGAGELFF.

The chain uses TRBV5-4 and TRBJ2-4, with 7 bases fitting TRBD2. This CDR3 has 16 amino acids. The junction had 11 bases not matched to a gene; V was cut back by 7 bases and J by 1 base. Germline V gene sequence: CDR1 SGHNT, CDR2 YYREEE (reference sequence). CDR3 DNA sequence: TGTGCCAGCTCCGGGGAGGGCGTGTTGGCCAAAAACATTCAGTACTTC. It codes for CASSGEGVLAKNIQYF.

V is TRBV7-9 and J is TRBJ2-6, with 9 bases lining up with TRBD1. CDR1 and CDR2 from the germline V gene are SEHNR and FQNEAQ (reference sequence). The CDR3 is 15 amino acids. The J segment lost 6 bases and the V segment lost 5 bases, leaving 5 bases of the junction unmatched. This CDR3 is CASSPGQGMANVLTF. DNA for the CDR3: TGTGCCAGCAGCCCTGGACAGGGGATGGCCAACGTCCTGACTTTC.